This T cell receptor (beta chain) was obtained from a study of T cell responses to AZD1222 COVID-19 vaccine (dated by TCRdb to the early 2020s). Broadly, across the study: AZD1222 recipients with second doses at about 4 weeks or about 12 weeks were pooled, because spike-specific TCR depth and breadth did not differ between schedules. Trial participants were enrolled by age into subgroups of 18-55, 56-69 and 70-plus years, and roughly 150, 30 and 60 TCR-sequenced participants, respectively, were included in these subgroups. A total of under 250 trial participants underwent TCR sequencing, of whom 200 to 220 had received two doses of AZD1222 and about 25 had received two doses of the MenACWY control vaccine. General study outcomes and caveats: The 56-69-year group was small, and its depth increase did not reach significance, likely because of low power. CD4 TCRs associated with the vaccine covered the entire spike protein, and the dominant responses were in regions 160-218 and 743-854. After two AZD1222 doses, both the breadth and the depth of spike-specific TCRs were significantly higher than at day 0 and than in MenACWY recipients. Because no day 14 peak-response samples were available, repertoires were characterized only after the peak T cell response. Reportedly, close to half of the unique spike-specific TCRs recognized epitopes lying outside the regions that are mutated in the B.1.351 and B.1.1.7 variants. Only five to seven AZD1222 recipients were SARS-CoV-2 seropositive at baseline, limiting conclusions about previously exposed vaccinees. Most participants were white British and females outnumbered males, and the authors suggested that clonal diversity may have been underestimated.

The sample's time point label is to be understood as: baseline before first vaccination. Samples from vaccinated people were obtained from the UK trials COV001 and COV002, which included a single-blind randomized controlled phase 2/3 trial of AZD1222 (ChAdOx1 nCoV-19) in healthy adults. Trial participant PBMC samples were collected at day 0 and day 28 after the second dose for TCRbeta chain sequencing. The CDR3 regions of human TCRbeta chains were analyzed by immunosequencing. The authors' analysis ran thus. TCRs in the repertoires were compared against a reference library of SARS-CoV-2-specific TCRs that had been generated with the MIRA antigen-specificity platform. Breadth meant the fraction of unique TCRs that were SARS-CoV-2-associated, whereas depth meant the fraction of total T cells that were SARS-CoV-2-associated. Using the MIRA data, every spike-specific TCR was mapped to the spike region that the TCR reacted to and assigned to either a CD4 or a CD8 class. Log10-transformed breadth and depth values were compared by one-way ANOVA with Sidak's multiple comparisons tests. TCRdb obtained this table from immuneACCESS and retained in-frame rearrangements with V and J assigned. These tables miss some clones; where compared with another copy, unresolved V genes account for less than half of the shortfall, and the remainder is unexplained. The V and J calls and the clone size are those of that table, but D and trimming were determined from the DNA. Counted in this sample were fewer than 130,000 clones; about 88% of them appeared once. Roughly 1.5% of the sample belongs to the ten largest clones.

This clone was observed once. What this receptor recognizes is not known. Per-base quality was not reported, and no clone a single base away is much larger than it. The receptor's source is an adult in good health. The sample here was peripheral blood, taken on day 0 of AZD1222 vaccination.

Here the CDR3 is given as CASSLAAGSSEKLFF. The bases are TGTGCCAGCAGCTTAGCGGCGGGGTCGAGTGAAAAACTGTTTTTT. This receptor chain uses TRBV7-9 and TRBJ1-4, with the D gene call left open. Reading from cysteine to phenylalanine, the CDR3 counts 15 amino acids. The CDR3 DNA has 45 bases and is translated from base 1. CDR1 and CDR2, per the germline V gene (reference sequence), are SEHNR and FQNEAQ. A distance of 12 bases separates the germline ends of V and J, which lose 0 bases and 7 bases respectively.